This T cell receptor (beta chain) emerged from a study of T-cell memory formation after mild COVID-19. Study-level results: Balance between CD4 and CD8 was seen in clones contracting day 15 to 85, and a CD4+ lean was seen in later expanders. CD4+ contracting clones lay mainly in CM and EM, CD8+ ones in EMRA.

V gave up 5 bases and J gave up 2 bases; unmatched junction bases: 6. CDR1 and CDR2 from the germline V gene are SGHVS and FNYEAQ. The CDR3 is 14 amino acids. It was 5'RACE with constant-segment primers that produced the TCR alpha and TCR beta cDNA libraries, which carried sample barcodes and UMIs. TCRdb used MiXCR to reprocess the 5' RACE reads, holding one entry per CDR3 protein. The sample lists approximately 100,000 distinct CDR3 sequences, roughly 10% occurring once. As regards this clonotype: The antigen remains undetermined.

The chain recombines TRBV7-6 with TRBJ2-7, with TRBD2 matching 7 bases. The TCR sequence derives from a young man who had mild COVID-19 (a few samples of this study predate the infection). Cell type and time point are not known. Sequencing was performed on PBMCs or a T cell subset sorted from them (not recorded which). The DNA for the CDR3 is TGTGCCAGCAGCATCTCGGGACTACCCTACGAGCAGTACTTC. Protein sequence: CASSISGLPYEQYF.